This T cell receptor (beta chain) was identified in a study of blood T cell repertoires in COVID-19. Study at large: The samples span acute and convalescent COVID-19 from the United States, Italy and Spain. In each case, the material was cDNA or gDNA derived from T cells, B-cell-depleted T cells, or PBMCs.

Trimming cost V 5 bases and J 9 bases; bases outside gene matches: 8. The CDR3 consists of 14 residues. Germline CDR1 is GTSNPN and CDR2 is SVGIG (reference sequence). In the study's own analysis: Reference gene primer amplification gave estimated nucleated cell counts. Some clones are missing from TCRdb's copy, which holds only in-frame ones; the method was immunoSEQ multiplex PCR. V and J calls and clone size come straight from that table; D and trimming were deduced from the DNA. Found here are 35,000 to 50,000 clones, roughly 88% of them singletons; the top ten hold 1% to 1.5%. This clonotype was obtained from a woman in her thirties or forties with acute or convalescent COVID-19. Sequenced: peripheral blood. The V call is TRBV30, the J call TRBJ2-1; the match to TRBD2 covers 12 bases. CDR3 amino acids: CAWLLAGGVSEQFF. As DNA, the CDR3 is TGTGCCTGGCTACTAGCGGGGGGAGTCAGTGAGCAGTTCTTC.